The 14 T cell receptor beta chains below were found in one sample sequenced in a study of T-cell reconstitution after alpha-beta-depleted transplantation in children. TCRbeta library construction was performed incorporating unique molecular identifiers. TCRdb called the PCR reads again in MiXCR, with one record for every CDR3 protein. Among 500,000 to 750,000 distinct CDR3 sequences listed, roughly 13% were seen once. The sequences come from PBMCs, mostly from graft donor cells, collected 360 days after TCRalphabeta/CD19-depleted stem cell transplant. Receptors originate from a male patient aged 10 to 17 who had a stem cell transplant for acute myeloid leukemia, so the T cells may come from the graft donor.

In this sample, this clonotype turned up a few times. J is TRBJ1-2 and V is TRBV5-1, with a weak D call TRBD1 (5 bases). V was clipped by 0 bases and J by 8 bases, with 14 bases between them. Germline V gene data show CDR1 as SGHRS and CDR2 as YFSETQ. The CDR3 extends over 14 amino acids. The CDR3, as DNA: TGCGCCAGCAGCTTGGCCCTGGGGCAGGAGGGCTACACCTTC. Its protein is CASSLALGQEGYTF.

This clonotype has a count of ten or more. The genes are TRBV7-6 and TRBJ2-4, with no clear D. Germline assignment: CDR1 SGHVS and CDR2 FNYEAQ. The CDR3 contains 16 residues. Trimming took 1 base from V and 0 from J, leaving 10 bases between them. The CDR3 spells CASSLERYIAKNIQYF. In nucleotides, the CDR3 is TGTGCCAGCAGCTTAGAACGGTATATAGCCAAAAACATTCAGTACTTC.

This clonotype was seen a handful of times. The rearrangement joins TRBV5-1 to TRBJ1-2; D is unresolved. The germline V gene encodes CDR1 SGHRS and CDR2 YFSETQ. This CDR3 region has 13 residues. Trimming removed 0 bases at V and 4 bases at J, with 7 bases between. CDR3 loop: CASSLEPTYGYTF. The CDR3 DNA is TGCGCCAGCAGCTTGGAGCCCACCTATGGCTACACCTTC.

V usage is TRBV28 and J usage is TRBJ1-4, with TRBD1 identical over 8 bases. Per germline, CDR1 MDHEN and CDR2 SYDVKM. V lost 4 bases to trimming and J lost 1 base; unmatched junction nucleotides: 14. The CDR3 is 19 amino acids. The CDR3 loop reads CASSSGQGTPLGTNEKLFF. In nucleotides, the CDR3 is TGTGCCAGCAGTTCAGGACAGGGAACACCCCTCGGAACTAATGAAAAACTGTTTTTT.

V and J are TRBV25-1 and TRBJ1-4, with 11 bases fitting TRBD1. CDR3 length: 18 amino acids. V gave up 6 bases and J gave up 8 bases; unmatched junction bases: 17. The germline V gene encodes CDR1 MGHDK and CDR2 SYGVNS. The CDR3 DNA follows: TGTGCCAGCAGGCCAGGACAGGGGGCGAGGGTTTTTCGCGAAAAACTGTTTTTT. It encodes CASRPGQGARVFREKLFF.

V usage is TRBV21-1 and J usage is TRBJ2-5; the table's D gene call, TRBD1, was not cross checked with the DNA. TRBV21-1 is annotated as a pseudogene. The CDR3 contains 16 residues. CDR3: CASSKGLRGRSGTQYF. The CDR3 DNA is TGTGCCAGCAGCAAAGGCCTCAGGGGGAGGTCGGGGACCCAGTACTTC.

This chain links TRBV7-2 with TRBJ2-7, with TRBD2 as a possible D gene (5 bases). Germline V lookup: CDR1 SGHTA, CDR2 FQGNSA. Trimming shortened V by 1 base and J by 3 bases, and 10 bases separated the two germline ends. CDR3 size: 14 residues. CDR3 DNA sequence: TGTGCCAGCAGCTTAGTGGAGGCAGTCTACGAGCAGTACTTC. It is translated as CASSLVEAVYEQYF.

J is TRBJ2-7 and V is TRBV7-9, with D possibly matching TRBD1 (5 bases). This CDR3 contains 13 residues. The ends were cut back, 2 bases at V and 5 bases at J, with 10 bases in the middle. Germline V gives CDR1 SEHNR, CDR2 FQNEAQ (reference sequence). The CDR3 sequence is CASSLTGRDEQYF. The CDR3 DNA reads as TGTGCCAGCAGCTTAACGGGCAGGGACGAGCAGTACTTC.

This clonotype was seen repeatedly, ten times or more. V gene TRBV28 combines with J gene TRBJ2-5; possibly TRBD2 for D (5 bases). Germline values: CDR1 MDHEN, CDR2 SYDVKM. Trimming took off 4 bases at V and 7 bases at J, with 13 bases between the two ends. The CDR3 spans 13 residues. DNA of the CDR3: TGTGCCAGCAGTTCAGGACTGCTTGGGACCCAGTACTTC. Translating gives CASSSGLLGTQYF.

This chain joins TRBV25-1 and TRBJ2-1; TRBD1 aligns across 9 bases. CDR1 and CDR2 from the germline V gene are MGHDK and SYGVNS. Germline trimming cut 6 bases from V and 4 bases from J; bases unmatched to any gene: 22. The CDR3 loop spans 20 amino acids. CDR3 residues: CASSRQGGTGIPSRYNEQFF. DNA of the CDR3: TGTGCCAGCAGCCGACAGGGGGGGACAGGGATTCCGTCAAGGTACAATGAGCAGTTCTTC.

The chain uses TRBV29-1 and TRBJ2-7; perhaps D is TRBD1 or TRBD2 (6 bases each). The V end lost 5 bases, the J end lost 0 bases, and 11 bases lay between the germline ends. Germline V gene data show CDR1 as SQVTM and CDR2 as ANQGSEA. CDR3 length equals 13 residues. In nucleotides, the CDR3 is TGCAGCGTTCGAGGGGGGATCTCCTACGAGCAGTACTTC. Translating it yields CSVRGGISYEQYF.

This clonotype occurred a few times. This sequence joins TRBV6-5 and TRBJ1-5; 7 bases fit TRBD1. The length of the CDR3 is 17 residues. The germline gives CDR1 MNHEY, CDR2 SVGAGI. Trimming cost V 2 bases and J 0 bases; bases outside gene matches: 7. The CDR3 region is CASSYRDRSYSNQPQHF. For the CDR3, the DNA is TGTGCCAGCAGTTACAGGGACAGATCATATAGCAATCAGCCCCAGCATTTT.

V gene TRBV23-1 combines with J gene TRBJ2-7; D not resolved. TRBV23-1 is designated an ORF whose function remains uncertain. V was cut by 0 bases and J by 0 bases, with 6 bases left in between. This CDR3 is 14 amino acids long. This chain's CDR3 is CASSQSASSYEQYF. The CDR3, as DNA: TGCGCCAGCAGTCAATCCGCTAGCTCCTACGAGCAGTACTTC.

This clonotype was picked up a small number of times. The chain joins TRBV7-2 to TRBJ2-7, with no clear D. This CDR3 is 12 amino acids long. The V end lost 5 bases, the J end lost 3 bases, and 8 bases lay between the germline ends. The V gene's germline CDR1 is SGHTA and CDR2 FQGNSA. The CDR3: CASSTDNYEQYF. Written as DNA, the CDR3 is TGTGCCAGCAGCACCGATAACTACGAGCAGTACTTC.